One TCR beta chain is described in this entry. Its antigen is currently unknown. The CDR3 covers 13 residues. Germline V gives CDR1 LNHDA, CDR2 SQIVND (reference sequence). Deletions cut 7 bases from V and 4 bases from J, with 13 bases between. Source study methods: Junction-only sequences without quality scores came from ImmunoSEQ, so filtering differed. Assay: immunoSEQ multiplex PCR; the TCRdb copy retains only in-frame clones and omits some. That table is the source of V, J and clone size, and D and trimming were worked out from the DNA. This sample yields approximately 500,000 clones, of which 90% to 96% are seen a single time; 0.06% belongs to the top ten. The sample comes from a study of shared clonotypes between healthy human individuals. Study-level results: The study sampled only blood, and tissue repertoires likely differ.

Sample: naive CD4+ T cells sorted from blood. The subset denotes: CD45RA+ positively selected. This TCR was recovered from a woman aged 25 to 45 in good health. The gene calls are TRBV19 and TRBJ1-2; D gene unclear. For the CDR3, the DNA is TGTGCCAGTATGGATGAGGTTATCTATGGCTACACCTTC. It specifies CASMDEVIYGYTF.